In this sample, the clone carrying this TCR beta chain turned up a few times. This CDR3 is built from 15 residues. The germline V gene has CDR1 MNHEY and CDR2 SVGAGI. J was trimmed by 3 bases and V by 2 bases; bases with no gene match: 6. Treatment indicated: around 19 received Ad26.COV2.S at low or high dose, single or two shots; about five received placebo; per-sample allocation not given. Each sample was drawn 63 days after the first injection (of vaccine or placebo). Built on an Ad26 vector, the vaccine expressed Wuhan-strain SARS-CoV-2 spike. The data were obtained in a study of Ad26.COV2.S vaccination and SARS-CoV-2 variants. Study-wide background: Administration of Ad26.COV2.S was intramuscular, either once or twice 56 days apart.

Sequencing was performed with immunoSEQ multiplex PCR; in TCRdb, only in-frame clones are kept and a portion is missing. The data show just over 350,000 clones, with about 88% seen just once and roughly 3.3% held by the top ten. This specimen consisted of peripheral blood, obtained in a trial of Ad26.COV2.S vaccine versus placebo. The source of this sequence is a person between 18 and 65 years old who received the Ad26.COV2.S COVID-19 vaccine or a placebo. The chain recombines TRBV6-5 with TRBJ1-2, with 7 bases matching TRBD1. The CDR3 is CASSYVEGAYYGYTF. The CDR3 region has the DNA TGTGCCAGCAGTTACGTCGAGGGGGCCTACTATGGCTACACCTTC.